These 27 T cell receptor beta chains originate from one sample sequenced in a study of vaccination effects on CD4 cells after COVID-19. Antigens for these TCRs are unknown. TCRdb's table, derived via immunoSEQ multiplex PCR, lists solely in-frame clones and lacks some. This repertoire shows tens of thousands of clones, around 80% found once; its top ten account for about 5%. Antigen-specific CD4+ T cells were expanded with viral peptide pools in the ViraFEST assay before sequencing. When around 10 days of culture had elapsed, CD4+ T cells were isolated. The person had a PCR-confirmed SARS-CoV-2 infection during March to December 2020. This specimen was CD4+ T cells from PBMCs cultured with HIV peptides, taken before COVID-19 vaccination. Regarding subset: HIV-1 Nef peptide pool negative control/reference culture. The receptor source for this set is a human donor who had a prior SARS-CoV-2 infection.

The rearrangement links TRBV7-2 to TRBJ2-2, with D perhaps matching TRBD2 (6 bases). Germline assignment: CDR1 SGHTA and CDR2 FQGNSA. Trimming shortened V by 5 bases and J by 7 bases, and 14 bases separated the two germline ends. This CDR3 contains 14 residues. CDR3 DNA sequence: TGTGCCAGCAGCCCTGGGACTGTCATCGGGGAGCTGTTTTTT. Its translation: CASSPGTVIGELFF.

The chain joins TRBV30 to TRBJ2-3; 7 bases align to TRBD2. The germline CDR1 and CDR2 sequences are GTSNPN and SVGIG (reference sequence). The CDR3 is 15 residues long. The junction had 9 bases not matched to a gene; V was cut back by 4 bases and J by 2 bases. This chain's CDR3 is CAWTNRRGITDTQYF. In DNA, the CDR3 is TGTGCCTGGACTAATCGGCGGGGGATCACAGATACGCAGTATTTT.

The CDR3 bases are TGTGCCAGCAGTGATTCTTCAAACACCATATATTTT. This translates into CASSDSSNTIYF. The chain joins TRBV2 to TRBJ1-3; D remains unclear. V dropped 3 bases and J dropped 6 bases, with 6 bases sitting between them. The CDR3 has 12 residues. CDR1 is SNHLY, CDR2 FYNNEI, per germline.

The chain joins TRBV7-2 to TRBJ1-1; the D gene is possibly TRBD1 (5 bases). The V and J ends lost 8 bases and 1 base respectively, with 11 bases between them. CDR1 and CDR2 from the germline V gene are SGHTA and FQGNSA. CDR3 size: 13 residues. The CDR3 nucleotides are TGTGCCAGCGTCTTTACAGGGAACACTGAAGCTTTCTTT. Its protein product is CASVFTGNTEAFF.

The chain carries TRBV7-9 and TRBJ1-1; maybe TRBD1 (6 bases). V shed 0 bases and J shed 0 bases, with 14 bases lying between them. Germline-derived CDR1 and CDR2 are SEHNR and FQNEAQ (reference sequence). This CDR3 has 17 amino acids. The CDR3 nucleotides read TGTGCCAGCAGCTTAGCGTCACGGGGGCGGGTGAACACTGAAGCTTTCTTT. This gives the protein CASSLASRGRVNTEAFF.

The chain is built from TRBV2 and TRBJ2-3; D is unresolved. The CDR3 spans 14 residues. The V gene's germline CDR1 is SNHLY and CDR2 FYNNEI. V lost 7 bases, J lost 3 bases, and 14 bases lay in between. CDR3 sequence: CASTRGRTTDTQYF. As DNA, the CDR3 is TGTGCCAGCACCCGAGGCAGAACAACAGATACGCAGTATTTT.

This clone came up a few times. The CDR3 protein is CASRSDRNYGYTF. The CDR3 DNA sequence: TGTGCCAGCAGATCGGACAGAAACTATGGCTACACCTTC. The rearrangement uses TRBV9 and TRBJ1-2; perhaps TRBD1 as D (6 bases). The germline V and J ends were trimmed by 5 bases and 2 bases, with 10 bases remaining between them. CDR1 is SGDLS, CDR2 YYNGEE, per germline. This CDR3 comprises 13 residues.

V gene TRBV1 combines with J gene TRBJ1-4. TRBV1 is a pseudogene segment. CDR3 size: 13 residues. CDR3 nucleotides: TGCACCAGCAGGCCGGTGTGCGGGGAGAAACTGTTTTTT. This translates into CTSRPVCGEKLFF.

This clone came up once. The J gene is TRBJ1-4, the V gene TRBV19; 8 bases are a match to TRBD1. V was clipped by 5 bases and J by 0 bases; unmatched bases: 5. Per the germline V gene, CDR1 is LNHDA and CDR2 is SQIVND (reference sequence). This CDR3 has 16 amino acids. The CDR3 protein is CASSVDRGATNEKLFF. In DNA, the CDR3 is TGTGCCAGTAGTGTCGACAGGGGTGCAACTAATGAAAAACTGTTTTTT.

V is TRBV15 and J is TRBJ1-5; D gene uncertain. The CDR3 consists of 15 residues. CDR1 LNHNV and CDR2 YYDKDF come from the germline V gene (reference sequence). V was clipped by 1 base and J by 2 bases, with 9 bases between them. The CDR3 region has the DNA TGTGCCACCAGCAGAGGGGTCCAGGGCAATCAGCCCCAGCATTTT. Its protein product is CATSRGVQGNQPQHF. The variable domain in full, completed from reference TRBV15 and TRBJ1-5, reads DAMVIQNPRYQVTQFGKPVTLSCSQTLNHNVMYWYQQKSSQAPKLLFHYYDKDFNNEADTPDNFQSRRPNTSFCFLDIRSPGLGDTAMYLCATSRGVQGNQPQHFGDGTRLSIL.

The rearrangement uses TRBV5-6 and TRBJ2-5; D is unresolved. The CDR3 has 13 residues. CDR1 is SGHDT and CDR2 is YYEEEE in the germline V gene. Between the trimmed V and J ends, which lost 1 base and 1 base, there was a span of 5 bases. CDR3 sequence reads: CASSLLTQETQYF. As DNA, the CDR3 is TGTGCCAGCAGCTTGTTAACCCAAGAGACCCAGTACTTC.

The CDR3 DNA reads TGTGCCAGCAGCGTAGGGACAGGGACTTACGAGCAGTACTTC. It translates to CASSVGTGTYEQYF. The chain combines TRBV9 with TRBJ2-7, with 8 bases that match TRBD1. This CDR3 spans 14 amino acids. J gave up 4 bases and V 0 bases, and 3 bases lay outside the gene matches. Germline V gene sequence: CDR1 SGDLS, CDR2 YYNGEE.

A note on this clone: Its ends do not fully match the called genes, so a read error is possible. This CDR3 reads CAISASGSYEQYF. CDR3 DNA sequence: TGTGCCATCAGTGCCAGCGGGAGCTACGAGCAGTACTTC. This chain uses TRBV6-6 with TRBJ2-7, with 8 bases matching TRBD2. The CDR3 runs to 13 residues. In germline, CDR1 is MNHNY, CDR2 SVGAGI (reference sequence).

V gene TRBV7-9 combines with J gene TRBJ2-3; TRBD2 matches 11 bases. The germline V gene has CDR1 SEHNR and CDR2 FQNEAQ (reference sequence). V was clipped by 5 bases and J by 4 bases; unmatched bases: 5. The CDR3 sequence is 15 residues long. CDR3 sequence: CASSETSGIADTQYF. CDR3 in DNA: TGTGCCAGCAGCGAGACTAGCGGGATAGCAGATACGCAGTATTTT.

The chain links TRBV6-4 to TRBJ2-7; a weak D match, TRBD2 (5 bases). V was shortened by 6 bases and J by 4 bases, with 19 bases between the two germline ends. The CDR3 is made up of 15 amino acids. Per the germline V gene, CDR1 is MRHNA and CDR2 is SNTAGT. The CDR3 nucleotides are TGTGCCAGCAGCGAGCAGTGGGGAGATCGATACGAGCAGTACTTC. Translation gives CASSEQWGDRYEQYF.

The chain recombines TRBV11-3 with TRBJ1-1, with D unclear. Germline CDR1 and CDR2: SGHNT and YENEEA. This CDR3 is built from 14 residues. V lost 3 bases, J lost 3 bases, and 11 bases lay in between. The CDR3 DNA follows: TGTGCCAGCAGCTTGTTCCGTGGGGACACTGAAGCTTTCTTT. Translating it yields CASSLFRGDTEAFF. Drawing the rest from reference TRBV11-3 and TRBJ1-1, the complete variable domain is EAGVVQSPRYKIIEKKQPVAFWCNPISGHNTLYWYLQNLGQGPELLIRYENEEAVDDSQLPKDRFSAERLKGVDSTLKIQPAELGDSAVYLCASSLFRGDTEAFFGQGTRLTVV.

The rearrangement links TRBV15 to TRBJ2-1; D is perhaps TRBD2 (6 bases). The germline V and J ends were trimmed by 3 bases and 1 base, with 16 bases remaining between them. Looked up from germline, CDR1 is LNHNV and CDR2 is YYDKDF (reference sequence). The CDR3 runs to 17 residues. The CDR3 spells CATSRAGRMSSYNEQFF. Written as DNA, the CDR3 is TGTGCCACCAGCAGGGCGGGACGGATGAGTTCCTACAATGAGCAGTTCTTC.

V is TRBV2 and J is TRBJ2-5; 7 nucleotides line up with TRBD1. The CDR3 contains 14 residues. V lost 8 bases and J lost 5; bases outside the gene matches: 11. The V gene's germline CDR1 is SNHLY and CDR2 FYNNEI. CDR3 nucleotides: TGTGCCAGCGTACAGGGGTTACCCCGGGAGACCCAGTACTTC. It is translated as CASVQGLPRETQYF. Full variable domain (remainder filled in from reference TRBV2 and TRBJ2-5): EPEVTQTPSHQVTQMGQEVILRCVPISNHLYFYWYRQILGQKVEFLVSFYNNEISEKSEIFDDQFSVERPDGSNFTLKIRSTKLEDSAMYFCASVQGLPRETQYFGPGTRLLVL.

This clone was picked up one time. This chain uses TRBV10-3 with TRBJ2-5; 12 bases line up with TRBD2. Germline CDR1 and CDR2: ENHRY and SYGVKD. V was clipped by 6 bases and J by 0 bases; unmatched bases: 5. The CDR3 is 16 residues long. CDR3 protein: CAIRPGLAGYQETQYF. The CDR3 DNA sequence: TGTGCCATCAGACCCGGACTAGCGGGGTACCAAGAGACCCAGTACTTC.

The J gene is TRBJ1-1, the V gene TRBV5-1; D remains ambiguous. The CDR3 is made up of 13 amino acids. V was cut by 2 bases and J by 2 bases, with 7 bases left in between. Per the germline V gene, CDR1 is SGHRS and CDR2 is YFSETQ. CDR3 protein: CASSLADNTEAFF. The CDR3 nucleotides are TGCGCCAGCAGCTTAGCAGATAACACTGAAGCTTTCTTT.

CDR3 in amino acids: CASSQIGVAGITKGETQYF. The CDR3 DNA follows: TGCGCCAGCAGCCAGATAGGAGTAGCGGGAATCACCAAGGGGGAGACCCAGTACTTC. The rearrangement links TRBV4-1 to TRBJ2-5, with TRBD2 matching 8 bases. The ends lost 3 bases at V and 5 bases at J; junction bases unmatched: 20. CDR3 size: 19 residues. Germline CDR1 reads MGHRA; CDR2 reads YSYEKL.

This clone was detected a few times. V usage is TRBV7-2 and J usage is TRBJ2-3; D is possibly TRBD1 or TRBD2 (5 bases each). V lost 5 bases, J lost 3 bases, and 15 bases lay in between. Germline CDR1 reads SGHTA; CDR2 reads FQGNSA. CDR3 length equals 15 residues. CDR3 in DNA: TGTGCCAGCAGCATCATATGGGGGTGGACAGATACGCAGTATTTT. Encoded protein: CASSIIWGWTDTQYF.

This sequence joins TRBV6-5 and TRBJ1-2, with D possibly matching TRBD1 (6 bases). Germline loops: CDR1 MNHEY, CDR2 SVGAGI. The CDR3 has 15 residues. Trimming pared 4 bases from V and 0 bases from J, leaving 12 bases between. This chain's CDR3 is CASSSDPGANYGYTF. CDR3 DNA sequence: TGTGCCAGCAGTTCAGATCCAGGGGCTAACTATGGCTACACCTTC.

The chain joins TRBV6-5 to TRBJ2-2; the D gene is possibly TRBD1 (6 bases). The V end was cut by 0 bases, the J end by 4 bases, with 6 bases between. CDR1 and CDR2 (germline): MNHEY, SVGAGI. This CDR3 region has 14 residues. CDR3: CASSYSGGTGELFF. The CDR3, as DNA: TGTGCCAGCAGTTACTCAGGGGGCACCGGGGAGCTGTTTTTT.

This clone is termed medium-sized. The chain recombines TRBV19 with TRBJ1-2; possible D gene TRBD1, 6 bases. V was shortened by 0 bases and J by 8 bases, with 7 bases between the two germline ends. CDR1 and CDR2 (germline): LNHDA, SQIVND (reference sequence). This CDR3 has 12 amino acids. The CDR3: CASSIDRGGYTF. CDR3 nucleotides: TGTGCCAGTAGTATAGACAGGGGCGGCTACACCTTC.

This clone qualifies as medium-sized. V usage is TRBV6-6 and J usage is TRBJ2-7, with TRBD2 matching over 7 bases. The CDR3 extends over 14 amino acids. From germline, CDR1 is MNHNY and CDR2 SVGAGI (reference sequence). The V gene end was trimmed by 2 bases and the J gene end by 5 bases; junction bases not matched to a gene: 6. The CDR3 coding sequence is TGTGCCAGCAGTTACGGGAGGGAATCTGACGAGCAGTACTTC. Translation: CASSYGRESDEQYF.

This clone was seen a single time. The chain has TRBV9 and TRBJ2-3; TRBD2 agrees at 8 bases. This CDR3 spans 16 amino acids. CDR1 SGDLS and CDR2 YYNGEE come from the germline V gene. V lost 4 bases, J lost 1 base, and 8 bases stayed unmatched. CDR3 loop: CASSPGRGGGTDTQYF. The CDR3 DNA reads TGTGCCAGCAGCCCGGGCCGGGGGGGTGGCACAGATACGCAGTATTTT.